These 19 T cell receptor beta chains came from one sample sequenced in a study of OX40 agonist ivuxolimab in advanced cancers. TCRdb's table, derived via immunoSEQ multiplex PCR, lists solely in-frame clones and lacks some. Among under 65,000 clones listed, 80% to 90% were seen once. Sequenced material: CD4+ or CD8+ T cells sorted from blood, taken in a trial of the OX40 agonist ivuxolimab. The origin of the receptors is an adult with an advanced solid tumor such as melanoma, head and neck, liver or kidney cancer.

V is TRBV5-6 and J is TRBJ1-4; weak D call: TRBD1 (6 bases). The CDR3 loop spans 14 amino acids. Germline CDR1 reads SGHDT; CDR2 reads YYEEEE. V lost 4 bases and J 7 bases, leaving 14 bases between the germline ends. CDR3 coding DNA: TGTGCCAGCAGCCCCGACAGGTGGAGTGAAAAACTGTTTTTT. This codes for CASSPDRWSEKLFF.

V gene TRBV6-6 combines with J gene TRBJ2-3; 7 nucleotides align to TRBD1. In germline, CDR1 is MNHNY, CDR2 SVGAGI (reference sequence). The J segment lost 6 bases and the V segment lost 5 bases, leaving 11 bases of the junction unmatched. The CDR3 is 15 residues long. CDR3 nucleotide sequence: TGTGCCAGCAGTCCGACCCGACAGGGCGGGGATACGCAGTATTTT. Translated: CASSPTRQGGDTQYF.

The chain links TRBV11-2 to TRBJ2-7, with 11 bases identical to TRBD1. CDR3 size: 19 residues. Trimming cost V 4 bases and J 3 bases; bases outside gene matches: 17. CDR1 SGHAT and CDR2 FQNNGV come from the germline V gene. The CDR3 bases are TGTGCCAGCAGCTCCCTTCGCCGGGGACAGGGGGAGGCCTACTACGAGCAGTACTTC. The encoded protein is CASSSLRRGQGEAYYEQYF.

The chain combines TRBV10-3 with TRBJ2-3; D may correspond to TRBD1 or TRBD2 (5 bases each). There are 15 residues in the CDR3. Trimming pared 1 base from V and 6 bases from J, leaving 14 bases between. Per germline, CDR1 ENHRY and CDR2 SYGVKD. DNA for the CDR3: TGTGCCATCAGTGAGTTCCGGGACCGAGCCGATACGCAGTATTTT. It specifies CAISEFRDRADTQYF.

The chain carries TRBV28 and TRBJ1-1; D possibly corresponds to TRBD1 (6 bases). The CDR3 covers 13 residues. Germline V gives CDR1 MDHEN, CDR2 SYDVKM. Trimming removed 8 bases from V and 6 bases from J, with 16 bases in between. CDR3: CASRGGLGAEAFF. The CDR3 DNA follows: TGTGCCAGCCGGGGGGGGCTGGGCGCTGAAGCTTTCTTT.

The chain combines TRBV2 with TRBJ1-2, with 8 bases that match TRBD1. Germline V gene lookup returns CDR1 SNHLY and CDR2 FYNNEI. This CDR3 has 12 amino acids. V lost 7 bases, J lost 7 bases, and 5 bases stayed unmatched. Here the CDR3 DNA reads TGTGCCAGCACCAAGGACAGGGCTGGCTACACCTTC. This gives the protein CASTKDRAGYTF. Full variable domain (outside the CDR3, taken from reference TRBV2 and TRBJ1-2): EPEVTQTPSHQVTQMGQEVILRCVPISNHLYFYWYRQILGQKVEFLVSFYNNEISEKSEIFDDQFSVERPDGSNFTLKIRSTKLEDSAMYFCASTKDRAGYTFGSGTRLTVV.

The chain is built from TRBV7-6 and TRBJ2-7; the D gene is possibly TRBD1 (5 bases). Trimming left V 3 bases short and J 2 bases short, with 8 bases between. CDR1 is SGHVS and CDR2 is FNYEAQ in the germline V gene. This CDR3 is built from 13 residues. In DNA form, the CDR3 reads TGTGCCAGCAGCTTGAAGGGGACCTACGAGCAGTACTTC. Its protein is CASSLKGTYEQYF.

The CDR3 protein is CASSLSQHTDTQYF. In DNA form, the CDR3 reads TGTGCCAGCTCCCTCAGCCAGCACACAGATACGCAGTATTTT. V and J are TRBV18 and TRBJ2-3; no clear D. Deletions cut 6 bases from V and 2 bases from J, with 12 bases between. The germline CDR1 and CDR2 sequences are KGHSH and LQKENI. The CDR3 is 14 residues long.

V usage is TRBV4-1 and J usage is TRBJ1-3; D possibly corresponds to TRBD1 (5 bases). The CDR3 runs 14 residues. Trimming shortened V by 1 base and J by 3 bases, and 7 bases separated the two germline ends. Looked up from germline, CDR1 is MGHRA and CDR2 is YSYEKL. CDR3 region: CASSQGGFGNTIYF. CDR3 in DNA: TGCGCCAGCAGCCAAGGGGGCTTTGGAAACACCATATATTTT.

This sequence joins TRBV11-2 and TRBJ1-3, with D hard to call. V shed 4 bases and J shed 0 bases, with 19 bases lying between them. CDR1 SGHAT and CDR2 FQNNGV come from the germline V gene. The CDR3 is made up of 18 amino acids. The CDR3 DNA reads as TGTGCCAGCAGCTCGAGGCAGACAATAGCTATCTCTGGAAACACCATATATTTT. Amino acid sequence: CASSSRQTIAISGNTIYF.

V gene TRBV5-1 combines with J gene TRBJ2-1, with D possibly being TRBD1 or TRBD2 (5 bases each). The CDR3 covers 15 residues. The V and J ends lost 2 bases and 7 bases respectively, with 16 bases between them. The V gene's germline CDR1 is SGHRS and CDR2 YFSETQ. The CDR3 sequence: CASSLKLGTANEQFF. The DNA for the CDR3 is TGCGCCAGCAGCTTAAAGCTCGGGACCGCAAATGAGCAGTTCTTC.

This clone was seen once. Its ends do not fully match the called genes, so a read error is possible. The chain carries TRBV7-7 and TRBJ2-2, with 9 bases fitting TRBD1. Germline V lookup: CDR1 SSHAT, CDR2 FNYEAQ (reference sequence). The CDR3 sequence is 15 residues long. The CDR3: CASSLTGTGTGELFF. The DNA for the CDR3 is TGTGCTAGCAGCCTTACCGGGACAGGGACCGGGGAGCTGTTTTTT. Combining the CDR3 with reference TRBV7-7 and TRBJ2-2 gives the whole variable domain GAGVSQSPRYKVTKRGQDVTLRCDPISSHATLYWYQQALGQGPEFLTYFNYEAQPDKSGLPSDRFSAERPEGSISTLTIQRTEQRDSAMYRCASSLTGTGTGELFFGEGSRLTVL.

The chain is built from TRBV18 and TRBJ2-6, with 7 bases matching TRBD1. Losses at the gene ends were 4 bases for V and 2 bases for J; bases not matched to a gene: 5. The CDR3 has 16 amino acids. Per germline, CDR1 KGHSH and CDR2 LQKENI. CDR3 sequence reads: CASSQNRGTGANVLTF. The CDR3 bases are TGTGCCAGCTCACAGAACAGGGGCACTGGGGCCAACGTCCTGACTTTC.

J is TRBJ1-2 and V is TRBV6-1; TRBD1 is a possible D gene (5 bases). The CDR3 loop spans 12 amino acids. Trimming stripped 2 bases from V and 12 bases from J, with 13 bases between. The germline gives CDR1 MNHNS, CDR2 SASEGT. This CDR3 reads CASSEKGTRHTF. Written as DNA, the CDR3 is TGTGCCAGCAGTGAAAAAGGGACTCGGCACACCTTC.

V usage is TRBV5-4 and J usage is TRBJ2-7; 11 nucleotides align to TRBD2. V lost 5 bases and J lost 4; bases outside the gene matches: 5. Germline CDR1 and CDR2: SGHNT and YYREEE (reference sequence). The CDR3 consists of 14 residues. The CDR3 DNA follows: TGTGCCAGCAGAGCTAGCGGGGGGCCGTACGAGCAGTACTTC. Translating gives CASRASGGPYEQYF.

This chain's CDR3 is CASSLRLPNTDTQYF. The CDR3 DNA reads TGTGCCAGCAGCTTGCGACTGCCGAACACAGATACGCAGTATTTT. This sequence joins TRBV5-5 and TRBJ2-3; D is unclear. The CDR3 has 15 amino acids. Trimming removed 1 base from V and 2 bases from J, with 11 bases in between. The germline V gene encodes CDR1 SGHKS and CDR2 YYEKEE (reference sequence).

The chain links TRBV30 to TRBJ2-7, with no clear D. V was trimmed by 0 bases and J by 5 bases, leaving 17 bases between them. This CDR3 comprises 15 residues. Per the germline V gene, CDR1 is GTSNPN and CDR2 is SVGIG (reference sequence). The CDR3 here is CAWSVRQMGKNEQYF. The CDR3 DNA follows: TGTGCCTGGAGTGTAAGGCAGATGGGAAAAAACGAGCAGTACTTC.

The rearrangement joins TRBV6-1 to TRBJ1-2; a weak D match, TRBD1 (5 bases). There are 15 residues in the CDR3. Trimming shortened V by 2 bases and J by 3 bases, and 13 bases separated the two germline ends. Germline CDR1 is MNHNS and CDR2 is SASEGT. This CDR3 reads CASSELAGPDYGYTF. CDR3 nucleotide sequence: TGTGCCAGCAGTGAACTCGCAGGGCCTGACTATGGCTACACCTTC.

The V call is TRBV19, the J call TRBJ2-7, with a tentative D call TRBD2 (5 bases). With 1 base removed from V and 4 bases from J, the gap between germline ends came to 14 bases. The CDR3 has 15 amino acids. The germline CDR1 and CDR2 sequences are LNHDA and SQIVND (reference sequence). The CDR3: CASSIAPGRVYEQYF. In nucleotides, the CDR3 is TGTGCCAGTAGTATAGCTCCGGGAAGAGTTTACGAGCAGTACTTC. The full variable domain, with the rest looked up from reference TRBV19 and TRBJ2-7, is DGGITQSPKYLFRKEGQNVTLSCEQNLNHDAMYWYRQDPGQGLRLIYYSQIVNDFQKGDIAEGYSVSREKKESFPLTVTSAQKNPTAFYLCASSIAPGRVYEQYFGPGTRLTVT.